These 21 T cell receptor beta chains share one sample of origin, sequenced in a study of cytomegalovirus exposure and HLA in healthy donors. Primers: 60 Vbeta forward and 13 Jbeta reverse. Produced via immunoSEQ multiplex PCR; TCRdb's table is partial and in-frame only. The top ten clones hold 1.5% to 2.5% of a sample with more than 95,000 clones, about three quarters of them seen once. Source material: PBMCs. The source is a man aged 50-59 years in good health and CMV-seronegative.

The V gene is TRBV5-6, the J gene TRBJ1-4, with 7 bases aligning to TRBD1. CDR1 and CDR2 (germline): SGHDT, YYEEEE. This CDR3 region has 19 residues. V gave up 0 bases and J gave up 0 bases; unmatched junction bases: 11. CDR3 sequence reads: CASSLELGGGFATNEKLFF. Written as DNA, the CDR3 is TGTGCCAGCAGCTTGGAGTTAGGGGGCGGGTTTGCAACTAATGAAAAACTGTTTTTT.

The chain joins TRBV7-9 to TRBJ2-1; D is unclear. The V gene's germline CDR1 is SEHNR and CDR2 FQNEAQ (reference sequence). The CDR3 covers 14 residues. V was cut by 2 bases and J by 4 bases, with 9 bases left in between. CDR3 sequence: CASSLSIEYNEQFF. Here the CDR3 DNA reads TGTGCCAGCAGCTTATCCATCGAGTACAATGAGCAGTTCTTC.

The chain carries TRBV19 and TRBJ2-5; D ambiguous. The CDR3 is made up of 17 amino acids. The germline V gene has CDR1 LNHDA and CDR2 SQIVND (reference sequence). V was pared by 0 bases and J by 2 bases, with 16 bases between. The CDR3 DNA sequence: TGTGCCAGTAGTATAGATAGTAGCTACGCGGAACAAGAGACCCAGTACTTC. As protein: CASSIDSSYAEQETQYF.

About this clone itself: The CDR3 end shows no conserved phenylalanine or tryptophan, and so a read error is likely. The chain links TRBV2 to TRBJ1-2, with TRBD1 matching 9 bases. J lost 8 bases, V lost 9 bases, and 13 bases had no gene match. This CDR3 spans 14 amino acids. Germline lookup yields CDR1 SNHLY and CDR2 FYNNEI. The CDR3 DNA reads TGTGCCAGGTTGTCAACAGGGGGCCTAGGGGGCTACACCCTC. Its translation is CARLSTGGLGGYTL.

This clone was found a few times. The CDR3 DNA is TGTGCCAGCAGTGTCCAACAGGGGGGCGGAGAGACCCAGTACTTC. This gives the protein CASSVQQGGGETQYF. The chain recombines TRBV25-1 with TRBJ2-5; 8 positions agree with TRBD1. Losses at the gene ends were 4 bases for V and 4 bases for J; bases not matched to a gene: 8. This CDR3 contains 15 residues. Germline CDR1 and CDR2: MGHDK and SYGVNS.

The chain has TRBV29-1 and TRBJ2-7; no firm D call. The ends were cut back, 6 bases at V and 3 bases at J, with 18 bases in the middle. The germline gives CDR1 SQVTM, CDR2 ANQGSEA. There are 14 residues in the CDR3. Here the CDR3 DNA reads TGCAGCGTCTCCTATCTCCGCGGCGACTACGAGCAGTACTTC. Its translation is CSVSYLRGDYEQYF.

The chain carries TRBV6-1 and TRBJ1-1; D is perhaps TRBD1 (5 bases). V was cut by 4 bases and J by 11 bases, with 11 bases left in between. This CDR3 region has 11 residues. CDR1 and CDR2 from the germline V gene are MNHNS and SASEGT. CDR3: CASSGRGGAFF. The CDR3 coding sequence is TGTGCCAGCAGTGGTCGGGGGGGGGCTTTCTTT.

The chain's CDR3 is CASSRETLGTGYSYNEQFF. The CDR3 DNA follows: TGTGCCAGCAGCCGCGAAACTTTGGGTACGGGATACTCCTACAATGAGCAGTTCTTC. The J gene is TRBJ2-1, the V gene TRBV5-6; maybe TRBD2 (5 bases). Germline CDR1 is SGHDT and CDR2 is YYEEEE. The germline V and J ends were trimmed by 4 bases and 0 bases, with 23 bases remaining between them. The CDR3 runs 19 residues.

The chain carries TRBV5-1 and TRBJ2-1; D may be TRBD2 (7 bases). Germline lookup yields CDR1 SGHRS and CDR2 YFSETQ. CDR3 length: 14 amino acids. The V end lost 1 base, the J end lost 9 bases, and 14 bases lay between the germline ends. The CDR3 is CASSLRAGAGEQFF. The DNA for the CDR3 is TGCGCCAGCAGCTTGCGGGCGGGGGCGGGTGAGCAGTTCTTC.

The chain joins TRBV14 to TRBJ1-1, with unresolved D. The CDR3 runs to 18 residues. The V end was cut by 0 bases, the J end by 1 base, with 18 bases between. The germline gives CDR1 SGHDN, CDR2 FVKESK. The CDR3 reads CASSQDLKFWEGNTEAFF. The CDR3 DNA is TGTGCCAGCAGCCAAGATCTTAAATTTTGGGAGGGGAACACTGAAGCTTTCTTT.

The V call is TRBV15, the J call TRBJ1-1; D is ambiguous. Germline V gene sequence: CDR1 LNHNV, CDR2 YYDKDF (reference sequence). Deletions cut 0 bases from V and 2 bases from J, with 7 bases between. The CDR3 runs 14 residues. The CDR3 here is CATSRDRRNTEAFF. CDR3 in DNA: TGTGCCACCAGCAGAGATCGCAGAAACACTGAAGCTTTCTTT.

The chain joins TRBV2 to TRBJ1-2; the D is unclear. Per the germline V gene, CDR1 is SNHLY and CDR2 is FYNNEI. Trimming removed 5 bases at V and 1 base at J, with 11 bases between. This CDR3 spans 14 amino acids. The CDR3 nucleotides are TGTGCCAGCAGTACTGCCGGGGTTAACTATGGCTACACCTTC. Translated, it gives CASSTAGVNYGYTF.

J is TRBJ2-7 and V is TRBV19; tentatively, D is TRBD2 (6 bases). V was clipped by 10 bases and J by 7 bases, with 17 bases between them. The CDR3 is 12 residues long. CDR1 and CDR2 from the germline V gene are LNHDA and SQIVND (reference sequence). CDR3 coding DNA: TGTGCCACCCATGGTGGAGGAGGGGAGCAGTACTTC. It encodes CATHGGGGEQYF.

Comments on this clone: The CDR3 ends on some other residue instead of the conserved phenylalanine or tryptophan, so this is likely a read error. No DNA is shown, since the ends of the CDR3 on it are uncertain; the CDR3 is the one TCRdb lists. The chain is built from TRBV25-1 and TRBJ1-1; the table's D call TRBD1 went unverified against the DNA. The CDR3 spans 12 residues, counting both ends. Germline V gene sequence: CDR1 MGHDK, CDR2 SYGVNS. The CDR3 here is CASSELVWPPGR.

The chain uses TRBV5-4 and TRBJ1-2, with a weak D call TRBD1 (5 bases). CDR3 length: 14 amino acids. Germline V CDR1 and CDR2: SGHNT, YYREEE (reference sequence). Trimming stripped 4 bases from V and 5 bases from J, with 15 bases between. The CDR3 region has the DNA TGTGCCAGCAGCATCGCCGGGACTGGGTATGGCTACACCTTC. Its protein is CASSIAGTGYGYTF.

The chain has TRBV7-2 and TRBJ2-3, with 7 bases identical to TRBD2. This CDR3 has 14 amino acids. Germline V gene data show CDR1 as SGHTA and CDR2 as FQGNSA. Trimming took 0 bases from V and 9 from J; bases not matched to a gene: 6. CDR3 nucleotides: TGTGCCAGCAGCTTAGCGGGCGGGGGAAAAACGCAGTATTTT. This codes for CASSLAGGGKTQYF.

This clone was seen only once. The genes are TRBV5-1 and TRBJ2-7; 8 nucleotides line up with TRBD1. V was clipped by 4 bases and J by 7 bases; unmatched bases: 7. Germline CDR1 reads SGHRS; CDR2 reads YFSETQ. CDR3 length: 13 amino acids. The CDR3 reads CASSPRTGREQYF. The DNA of the CDR3 is TGCGCCAGCAGCCCCCGGACAGGGAGAGAGCAGTACTTC.

This clone has only a few counts. The chain employs TRBV6-5 and TRBJ2-7; TRBD1 matches at 7 bases. J lost 5 bases, V lost 2 bases, and 9 bases had no gene match. The length of the CDR3 is 15 residues. The V gene's germline CDR1 is MNHEY and CDR2 SVGAGI. The CDR3 nucleotides read TGTGCCAGCAGTTACGCGACAGGGACCCTCGACGAGCAGTACTTC. This codes for CASSYATGTLDEQYF.

In this sample, this clone turned up a few times. The chain employs TRBV2 and TRBJ2-3; 7 bases are shared with TRBD1. Trimming cost V 3 bases and J 6 bases; bases outside gene matches: 9. Germline V gene sequence: CDR1 SNHLY, CDR2 FYNNEI. The CDR3 has 15 amino acids. The CDR3 here is CASSEFRGNRDTQYF. The DNA for the CDR3 is TGTGCCAGCAGTGAGTTCAGGGGGAACAGGGATACGCAGTATTTT.

The sample holds a few counts of this clone. V gene TRBV5-1 combines with J gene TRBJ1-4; 7 bases are a match to TRBD1. CDR3 size: 19 residues. J gave up 0 bases and V 4 bases, and 15 bases lay outside the gene matches. The germline gives CDR1 SGHRS, CDR2 YFSETQ. CDR3 coding DNA: TGCGCCAGCAGCCCATTAGGGACAGATAATACTGCAACTAATGAAAAACTGTTTTTT. Protein: CASSPLGTDNTATNEKLFF.

This clone has more than one count but fewer than ten. The V gene is TRBV5-6, the J gene TRBJ1-2; TRBD1 matches 7 bases. Germline CDR1 reads SGHDT; CDR2 reads YYEEEE. The V segment lost 1 base and the J segment 3 bases; nucleotides outside the gene matches: 3. This CDR3 contains 14 residues. CDR3 nucleotides: TGTGCCAGCAGCTTGCCCCAGGGGGACTATGGCTACACCTTC. Encoded protein: CASSLPQGDYGYTF. The variable domain in full, with the rest retrieved from reference TRBV5-6 and TRBJ1-2, is DAGVTQSPTHLIKTRGQQVTLRCSPKSGHDTVSWYQQALGQGPQFIFQYYEEEERQRGNFPDRFSGHQFPNYSSELNVNALLLGDSALYLCASSLPQGDYGYTFGSGTRLTVV.